This paragraph covers one T cell receptor (beta chain) sequence. Its specificity is unknown. This entry comes from a study of CD8 T cells in ankylosing spondylitis. Using its own MiXCR run on the 5' RACE reads, TCRdb lists one record per CDR3 protein. Among approximately 150,000 distinct CDR3 sequences, around 42% were seen once, and the ten largest hold roughly 15%. This CDR3 is built from 15 residues. Losses at the gene ends were 1 base for V and 1 base for J; bases not matched to a gene: 4. Germline V gene data show CDR1 as GTSNPN and CDR2 as SVGIG (reference sequence). Study-wide findings and caveats: Ankylosing spondylitis blood appeared to carry a characteristic TCR beta motif of roughly eight highly homologous variants. Peripheral blood held disease-linked clones only at relatively low frequency, and these were CD8+.

V gene TRBV30 combines with J gene TRBJ2-1, with 7 bases that match TRBD2. The specimen sequenced was synovial fluid, either unsorted or a sorted T cell fraction (not recorded which). The receptor's source is a male donor with ankylosing spondylitis. CDR3 residues: CAWSGWGGSYNEQFF. The DNA for the CDR3 is TGTGCCTGGAGTGGGTGGGGAGGGTCCTACAATGAGCAGTTCTTC.